Included here is one T cell receptor beta chain sequence, with context. The data stem from a study of T cell changes during pregnancy in multiple sclerosis. The protocol was immunoSEQ multiplex PCR, while the TCRdb copy is restricted to in-frame clones and leaves out a portion. Altogether 83,000 or so clones are present, nearly 95% being singletons, with the ten largest covering more than 1.5%. Per the germline V gene, CDR1 is SGHRS and CDR2 is YFSETQ. V was clipped by 0 bases and J by 6 bases, with 10 bases between them. The CDR3 length is 14 residues. The source material was peripheral blood, sampled after pregnancy. This sequence joins TRBV5-1 and TRBJ1-5; tentatively, D is TRBD1 (6 bases). The sequence came from a female donor in good health, enrolled as a control in a pregnancy study. The CDR3 is CASSLEGGTQPQHF. DNA of the CDR3: TGCGCCAGCAGCTTGGAAGGGGGAACTCAGCCCCAGCATTTT.